The present T cell receptor beta chain was sequenced within a study of T cell responses to AZD1222 COVID-19 vaccine (dated by TCRdb to the early 2020s). Background on the whole study: Because spike-specific TCR depth and breadth did not differ between the two schedules, AZD1222 recipients who got a second dose at roughly 4 weeks were pooled with those who got a second dose at roughly 12 weeks. A total of under 250 trial participants underwent TCR sequencing, of whom about 200 had received two doses of AZD1222 and roughly 26 had received two doses of the MenACWY control vaccine. Trial participants were enrolled into age subgroups of 18-55, 56-69 and 70-plus years, which contained approximately 150, 30 and 60 TCR-sequenced participants, respectively.

The time point label corresponds to: baseline before first vaccination. Vaccinee samples came from UK trials COV001 and COV002, including a single-blind randomized controlled phase 2/3 trial of AZD1222 (ChAdOx1 nCoV-19) in healthy adults. Trial participant PBMC samples were collected at day 0 and day 28 after the second dose for TCRbeta chain sequencing. The CDR3 contains 16 residues, cysteine and phenylalanine counted. This entry keeps only the CDR3 DNA: 48 bases, framed from base 1. Based on the germline V gene, the CDR1 and CDR2 sequences are MNHNS and SASEGT. V is pared back by 2 bases and J by 7 bases, with 21 bases lying between the germline termini. Overall study results and their limits: No day 14 peak-response samples were available, so repertoires were characterized only after the peak T cell response. Vaccine-associated CD4 TCRs spanned the whole spike protein, with dominant responses in regions 160-218 and 743-854. Most participants were white British and females outnumbered males, and the authors suggested that clonal diversity may have been underestimated. Epitopes outside the regions mutated in the B.1.351 and B.1.1.7 variants were reportedly recognized by nearly half of the unique spike-specific TCRs. After two AZD1222 doses, both the breadth and the depth of spike-specific TCRs were significantly higher than at day 0 and than in MenACWY recipients. The 56-69-year group was small, and its depth increase did not reach significance, likely because of low power. Conclusions about previously exposed vaccinees were limited because only a handful of AZD1222 recipients were SARS-CoV-2 seropositive at baseline.

Note on this clone: Its antigen is unknown. Base qualities were left out, and no much larger clone turns up one base away. Other nucleotide sequences in the sample specify the same CDR3.

The CDR3 regions of human TCRbeta chains were analyzed by immunosequencing. Processing in the source paper ran as follows. Repertoire TCRs were checked for matches against a reference library of SARS-CoV-2-specific TCRs that had been generated using the MIRA antigen-specificity platform. Breadth was defined as the fraction of unique TCRs that were SARS-CoV-2-associated. Depth was defined as the fraction of total T cells that were SARS-CoV-2-associated. Using the MIRA data, each spike-specific TCR was mapped to the spike region that the TCR reacts to and placed in a CD4 or CD8 class. Log10-transformed breadth and depth values were compared by one-way ANOVA with Sidak's multiple comparisons tests. The source is immuneACCESS, and TCRdb retained only in-frame sequences with V and J called. Part of the clones is not carried over; for the studies checked, unresolved V genes explain less than half of this, and the remainder is unexplained. The DNA gave D and trimming, while V, J and clone size come from that table. Within this sample are approximately 140,000 clones, with roughly 90% of them counted one time only. The top ten constitute roughly 3.1% of the sample.

The chain is assembled from TRBV6-1 and TRBJ2-7; no confident D gene assignment can be made. Sequencing was performed on peripheral blood, taken on day 0 of AZD1222 vaccination. This clonotype was obtained from an adult in good health. DNA sequence: TGTGCCAGCAGTGAAAGTGGGTTTGGTCGTTCCAATGAGCAGTACTTC. Translated, this is CASSESGFGRSNEQYF.